These T cell receptor beta chains were read from a single sample in a study of CD8+ T cells in alopecia areata. Profiling relied on immunoSEQ multiplex PCR, and the TCRdb table lists in-frame clones only, not all of them. The table has approximately 210,000 clones, more than 60% seen once. The source material was CD4+ T cells sorted from blood, sampled at approximately week 44, from a patient treated with tofacitinib. The receptors originated from a human donor with alopecia areata. The CDR3 runs from the conserved cysteine through the conserved F or W. Fields, in order: V gene, J gene, D gene, CDR3 length, clone size, CDR3 protein, CDR3 DNA. The D gene is left open where the match is weak. Not all rows give a size; the values are once, few, many and, for expanded clones, a class.

V gene: TRBV7-2
J gene: TRBJ2-7
D gene: NA
CDR3 length: 14
clone size: NA
CDR3 protein: CASSDTGNSYEQYF
CDR3 DNA: TGTGCCAGCAGCGATACAGGGAACTCCTACGAGCAGTACTTC

V gene: TRBV7-2
J gene: TRBJ2-7
D gene: NA
CDR3 length: 12
clone size: NA
CDR3 protein: CASSPARYEQYF
CDR3 DNA: TGTGCCAGCAGCCCAGCCCGCTACGAGCAGTACTTC

V gene: TRBV29-1
J gene: TRBJ2-5
D gene: NA
CDR3 length: 13
clone size: few
CDR3 protein: CSVAGGLFETQYF
CDR3 DNA: TGCAGCGTTGCAGGGGGGCTTTTCGAGACCCAGTACTTC

V gene: TRBV30
J gene: TRBJ1-2
D gene: NA
CDR3 length: 11
clone size: NA
CDR3 protein: CAWRREGSYTF
CDR3 DNA: TGTGCCTGGAGGCGGGAGGGTAGCTACACCTTC

V gene: TRBV18
J gene: TRBJ2-4
D gene: NA
CDR3 length: 12
clone size: many
CDR3 protein: CASSPPDGVREF
CDR3 DNA: TGTGCCAGCTCACCACCGGATGGGGTCAGGGAGTTC

V gene: TRBV14
J gene: TRBJ1-2
D gene: NA
CDR3 length: 12
clone size: NA
CDR3 protein: CASSQGDYGYTF
CDR3 DNA: TGTGCCAGCAGCCAGGGTGACTATGGCTACACCTTC

V gene: TRBV7-2
J gene: TRBJ2-3
D gene: TRBD2
CDR3 length: 14
clone size: NA
CDR3 protein: CASSLQLAGDTQYF
CDR3 DNA: TGTGCCAGCAGCTTACAACTAGCGGGAGATACGCAGTATTTT

V gene: TRBV5-1
J gene: TRBJ2-7
D gene: TRBD2
CDR3 length: 13
clone size: few
CDR3 protein: CASSQGTIYEQYF
CDR3 DNA: TGCGCCAGCAGCCAAGGGACTATCTACGAGCAGTACTTC

V gene: TRBV19
J gene: TRBJ1-2
D gene: NA
CDR3 length: 14
clone size: NA
CDR3 protein: CASSMGTHNYGYTF
CDR3 DNA: TGTGCCAGTAGTATGGGGACCCATAACTATGGCTACACCTTC

V gene: TRBV4-3
J gene: TRBJ2-4
D gene: TRBD2
CDR3 length: 15
clone size: NA
CDR3 protein: CASSPSGGDKNIQYF
CDR3 DNA: TGCGCCAGCAGCCCTAGCGGGGGGGACAAAAACATTCAGTACTTC

V gene: TRBV28
J gene: TRBJ2-6
D gene: NA
CDR3 length: 18
clone size: NA
CDR3 protein: CASSFVGISRSGANVLTF
CDR3 DNA: TGTGCCAGCAGTTTTGTGGGGATTTCTCGCTCTGGGGCCAACGTCCTGACTTTC

V gene: TRBV27
J gene: TRBJ2-7
D gene: NA
CDR3 length: 14
clone size: NA
CDR3 protein: CASSPRTLSYEQYF
CDR3 DNA: TGTGCCAGCAGTCCTCGGACCCTCTCCTACGAGCAGTACTTC

V gene: TRBV7-2
J gene: TRBJ2-5
D gene: NA
CDR3 length: 13
clone size: NA
CDR3 protein: CASSSPTGETQYF
CDR3 DNA: TGTGCCAGCAGCTCGCCAACGGGGGAGACCCAGTACTTC

V gene: TRBV29-1
J gene: TRBJ1-6
D gene: NA
CDR3 length: 13
clone size: few
CDR3 protein: CSVGDSPNSPLHF
CDR3 DNA: TGCAGCGTTGGTGACAGCCCAAATTCACCCCTCCACTTT

V gene: TRBV7-2
J gene: TRBJ1-5
D gene: NA
CDR3 length: 12
clone size: NA
CDR3 protein: CASSLIRQPQHF
CDR3 DNA: TGTGCCAGCAGCTTAATTCGTCAGCCCCAGCATTTT